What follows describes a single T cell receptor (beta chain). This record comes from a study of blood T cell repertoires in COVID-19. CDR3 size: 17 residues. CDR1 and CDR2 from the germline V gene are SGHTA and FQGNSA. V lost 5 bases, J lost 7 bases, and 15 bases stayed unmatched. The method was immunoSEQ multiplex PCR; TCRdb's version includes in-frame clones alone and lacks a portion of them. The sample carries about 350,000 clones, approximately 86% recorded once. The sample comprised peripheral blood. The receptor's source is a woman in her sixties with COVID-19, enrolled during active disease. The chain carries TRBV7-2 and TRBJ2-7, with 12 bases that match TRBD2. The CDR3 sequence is CASSTPGLAGPYREQYF. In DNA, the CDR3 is TGTGCCAGCAGCACTCCGGGACTAGCGGGCCCCTACCGGGAGCAGTACTTC.